Each of the 18 T cell receptor beta chains below was sequenced from the same sample in a study of control samples from healthy donors and cancer patients. Sequencing used immunoSEQ multiplex PCR; TCRdb keeps in-frame clones, though not all of them. The table records 110,000 to 150,000 clones, 91% of them present only once. The specimen was blood. Receptor source: a man aged 18-30 years in good health.

The rearrangement uses TRBV3-1 (or the pseudogene TRBV3-2) and TRBJ2-5; D possibly corresponds to TRBD2 (6 bases). The CDR3 has 20 residues. Per germline, CDR1 LGHDT and CDR2 YNNKEL (reference sequence). V was cut by 2 bases and J by 5 bases, with 30 bases left in between. CDR3 sequence: CASSQSWALATRGFEETQYF. The CDR3 DNA sequence: TGTGCCAGCAGCCAATCGTGGGCCCTCGCGACTAGAGGGTTTGAGGAGACCCAGTACTTC.

The genes are TRBV11-2 and TRBJ1-1; tentative D call: TRBD1 (5 bases). With 4 bases removed from V and 5 bases from J, the gap between germline ends came to 17 bases. CDR1 and CDR2 from the germline V gene are SGHAT and FQNNGV. This CDR3 spans 15 amino acids. The CDR3 region has the DNA TGTGCCAGCAGCTCCTCCGGGAGGGGAGGAACTGAAGCTTTCTTT. This gives the protein CASSSSGRGGTEAFF.

The gene calls are TRBV28 and TRBJ2-2, with 9 bases identical to TRBD1. CDR3 length equals 16 residues. From germline, CDR1 is MDHEN and CDR2 SYDVKM. V dropped 6 bases and J dropped 7; count of bases not matched to a gene: 12. The CDR3 nucleotides read TGTGCCAGCAGCTCTCCGGGACAGGGATTTATCGGGGAGCTGTTTTTT. Its translation: CASSSPGQGFIGELFF.

The chain links TRBV13 to TRBJ2-5, with 8 bases aligning to TRBD2. Looked up from germline, CDR1 is PRHDT and CDR2 is FYEKMQ (reference sequence). V was clipped by 1 base and J by 5 bases; unmatched bases: 6. This CDR3 comprises 15 residues. In DNA form, the CDR3 reads TGTGCCAGCAGCTTAGCCCGGGGGGGGCCGGAGACCCAGTACTTC. Translating gives CASSLARGGPETQYF.

V and J are TRBV3-1 (or the pseudogene TRBV3-2) and TRBJ2-5; 7 nucleotides agree with TRBD2. The germline gives CDR1 LGHDT, CDR2 YNNKEL (reference sequence). This CDR3 region has 16 residues. The trim removed 3 bases at V and 2 bases at J, leaving 9 bases unmatched. The CDR3 spells CASSHPLLGGQETQYF. CDR3 coding DNA: TGTGCCAGCAGCCACCCCCTCCTGGGGGGGCAAGAGACCCAGTACTTC.

J is TRBJ2-6 and V is TRBV5-4; D is possibly TRBD2 (6 bases). Between the trimmed V and J ends, which lost 4 bases and 3 bases, there was a span of 11 bases. CDR3 length equals 15 residues. The germline V gene encodes CDR1 SGHNT and CDR2 YYREEE (reference sequence). CDR3 amino acids: CASSLGGSGANVLTF. CDR3 bases: TGTGCCAGCAGCCTGGGAGGTAGTGGGGCCAACGTCCTGACTTTC.

CDR3 sequence reads: CASSLSGGQKHNEQFF. The CDR3 nucleotides read TGTGCCAGCAGTTTATCTGGCGGGCAGAAACACAATGAGCAGTTCTTC. J is TRBJ2-1 and V is TRBV27; D is perhaps TRBD2 (5 bases). Germline CDR1 and CDR2: MNHEY and SMNVEV (reference sequence). The CDR3 extends over 16 amino acids. Trimming shortened V by 0 bases and J by 5 bases, and 14 bases separated the two germline ends.

The sample holds one count of this clone. The chain is built from TRBV6-1 and TRBJ1-6; 8 positions match TRBD1. The ends lost 2 bases at V and 7 bases at J; junction bases unmatched: 4. CDR1 MNHNS and CDR2 SASEGT come from the germline V gene. The CDR3 is made up of 15 amino acids. The CDR3 coding sequence is TGTGCCAGCAGTGAATCGACAGGGGCGAATTCACCCCTCCACTTT. Residues: CASSESTGANSPLHF.

The chain couples TRBV5-6 to TRBJ1-1; 8 bases map to TRBD1. This CDR3 spans 15 amino acids. CDR1 is SGHDT and CDR2 is YYEEEE in the germline V gene. Trimming cost V 3 bases and J 1 base; bases outside gene matches: 5. CDR3 in amino acids: CASSSGQGWNTEAFF. The CDR3 coding sequence is TGTGCCAGCAGCTCTGGACAGGGATGGAACACTGAAGCTTTCTTT.

The V and J genes are TRBV18 and TRBJ2-3, with a weak D call TRBD2 (7 bases). Germline-derived CDR1 and CDR2 are KGHSH and LQKENI. The CDR3 runs to 16 residues. V shed 2 bases and J shed 3 bases, with 15 bases lying between them. The chain's CDR3 is CASSPVRGGATDTQYF. The CDR3 region has the DNA TGTGCCAGCTCACCAGTTCGCGGGGGCGCAACAGATACGCAGTATTTT.

J is TRBJ2-1 and V is TRBV13; 10 bases line up with TRBD1. This CDR3 contains 17 residues. V lost 0 bases and J lost 9; bases outside the gene matches: 11. CDR1 and CDR2 (germline): PRHDT, FYEKMQ (reference sequence). The CDR3 nucleotides are TGTGCCAGCAGCTTAGGGGTCGGGACAGGGGTTGATGGTGAGCAGTTCTTC. Its translation is CASSLGVGTGVDGEQFF.

The chain has TRBV13 and TRBJ1-3; TRBD1 matches at 7 bases. The CDR3 is 17 residues long. Germline assignment: CDR1 PRHDT and CDR2 FYEKMQ (reference sequence). The V gene end was trimmed by 1 base and the J gene end by 2 bases; junction bases not matched to a gene: 8. CDR3 in DNA: TGTGCCAGCAGCTTAGCCGCAGACAGGGCGACTGGAAACACCATATATTTT. Translated, it gives CASSLAADRATGNTIYF.

The chain has TRBV5-5 and TRBJ2-5; 9 bases match TRBD1. Losses at the gene ends were 0 bases for V and 3 bases for J; bases not matched to a gene: 3. Germline CDR1 and CDR2: SGHKS and YYEKEE (reference sequence). The CDR3 is 15 residues long. The CDR3 DNA reads as TGTGCCAGCAGCTTGGACAGGGGGCGGGAAGAGACCCAGTACTTC. Protein product: CASSLDRGREETQYF.

This clone was seen only once. This chain uses TRBV6-5 with TRBJ2-7, with a possible D match to TRBD1 (6 bases). The CDR3 is made up of 14 amino acids. With 2 bases removed from V and 0 bases from J, the gap between germline ends came to 8 bases. CDR1 MNHEY and CDR2 SVGAGI come from the germline V gene. Here the CDR3 reads CASSYGTNSYEQYF. Here the CDR3 DNA reads TGTGCCAGCAGTTACGGGACAAACTCCTACGAGCAGTACTTC.

This chain connects TRBV29-1 to TRBJ1-2; TRBD1 aligns across 7 bases. The V gene end was trimmed by 7 bases and the J gene end by 4 bases; junction bases not matched to a gene: 3. Per germline, CDR1 SQVTM and CDR2 ANQGSEA. The CDR3 has 11 amino acids. The CDR3 loop reads CSADRVYGYTF. CDR3 sequence (DNA): TGCAGCGCTGACAGGGTCTATGGCTACACCTTC.

The V and J genes are TRBV6-1 and TRBJ1-6; 9 positions match TRBD1. The CDR3 spans 15 residues. Losses at the gene ends were 2 bases for V and 7 bases for J; bases not matched to a gene: 3. The germline gives CDR1 MNHNS, CDR2 SASEGT. This CDR3 reads CASSETGTGNSPLHF. The CDR3 DNA follows: TGTGCCAGCAGTGAAACGGGGACAGGGAATTCACCCCTCCACTTT.

The gene calls are TRBV5-4 and TRBJ1-1; the D is unclear. This CDR3 comprises 15 residues. Germline V lookup: CDR1 SGHNT, CDR2 YYREEE (reference sequence). The germline V and J ends were trimmed by 1 base and 0 bases, with 10 bases remaining between them. The CDR3 loop is CASSLSGVMNTEAFF. The CDR3, as DNA: TGTGCCAGCAGCTTGTCTGGCGTTATGAACACTGAAGCTTTCTTT.

This chain uses TRBV7-9 with TRBJ2-2; the D gene is possibly TRBD1 (6 bases). V was cut by 4 bases and J by 0 bases, with 9 bases left in between. The CDR3 covers 15 residues. CDR1 SEHNR and CDR2 FQNEAQ come from the germline V gene (reference sequence). In DNA, the CDR3 is TGTGCCAGCAGCTCACGGGACACGAACACCGGGGAGCTGTTTTTT. Translation gives CASSSRDTNTGELFF.